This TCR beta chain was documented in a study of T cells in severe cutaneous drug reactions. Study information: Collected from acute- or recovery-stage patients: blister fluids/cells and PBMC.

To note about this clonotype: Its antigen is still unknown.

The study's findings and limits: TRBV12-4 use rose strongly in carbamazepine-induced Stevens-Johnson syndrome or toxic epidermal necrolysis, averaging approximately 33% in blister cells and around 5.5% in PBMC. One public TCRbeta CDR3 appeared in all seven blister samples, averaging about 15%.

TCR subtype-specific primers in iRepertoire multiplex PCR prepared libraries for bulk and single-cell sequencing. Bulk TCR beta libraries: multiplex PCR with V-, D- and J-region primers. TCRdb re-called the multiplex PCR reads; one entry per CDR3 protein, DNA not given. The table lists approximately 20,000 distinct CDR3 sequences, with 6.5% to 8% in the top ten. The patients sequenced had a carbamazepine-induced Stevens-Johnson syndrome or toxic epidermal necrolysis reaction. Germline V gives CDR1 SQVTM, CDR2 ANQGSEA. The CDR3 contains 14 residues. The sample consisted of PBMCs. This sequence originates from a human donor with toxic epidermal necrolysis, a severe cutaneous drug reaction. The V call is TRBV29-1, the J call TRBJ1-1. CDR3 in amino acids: CSVLPAQTNTEAFF.